The rows below give T cell receptor beta chains drawn from one sample of a study of shared clonotypes between healthy human individuals. Method: immunoSEQ multiplex PCR; TCRdb's copy keeps in-frame clones and lacks some. The table shows about 960,000 clones, with about three quarters occurring only once. The sequenced sample consisted of memory CD4+ T cells sorted from blood. These receptors were taken from a man aged 18-30 years in good health. The CDR3 runs from the conserved cysteine through the conserved F or W. The D gene is left open where the match is weak. Where a row states a size, it is once, few, many or the class of an expanded clone; other rows omit it.

TRBV2	few	14	-	TRBJ1-5	TGTGCCAGCAGTACGATGGGAGTTAAGTCGCCCCAGCATTTT	CASSTMGVKSPQHF
TRBV19	-	14	-	TRBJ1-1	TGTGCCAGTAGTATATGGAGAGGGGGAACTGAAGCTTTCTTT	CASSIWRGGTEAFF
TRBV19	-	16	TRBD2	TRBJ2-1	TGTGCCAGTAGTTCCGGACTAGCGGGAGAAGTAAATGAGCAGTTCTTC	CASSSGLAGEVNEQFF
TRBV6-1	once	15	-	TRBJ1-3	TGTGCCAGCAGTGTATCCCCAGGGACTGGAAACACCATATATTTT	CASSVSPGTGNTIYF
TRBV15	few	14	-	TRBJ2-7	TGTGCCACCAGCGACAGGACGAAGCCTTACGAGCAGTACTTC	CATSDRTKPYEQYF
TRBV2	-	13	-	TRBJ2-7	TGTGCCAGCAGTGGAGCCAGCTCCTACGAGCAGTACTTC	CASSGASSYEQYF
TRBV9	once	19	TRBD2	TRBJ2-2	TGTGCCAGCAGCGTAGATGGTCTAGCGGGGGGCCTTAACACCGGGGAGCTGTTTTTT	CASSVDGLAGGLNTGELFF
TRBV9	-	14	-	TRBJ2-2	TGTGCCAGTGGCTCGACTATGAACACCGGGGAGCTGTTTTTT	CASGSTMNTGELFF
TRBV7-2	once	13	-	TRBJ2-7	TGTGCCAGCAGCTTAGGAAGGGCAGCCAAACAGTACTTC	CASSLGRAAKQYF
TRBV18	once	12	-	TRBJ1-2	TGTGCCAGCTCTCCCGACCTATATGGCTACACCTTC	CASSPDLYGYTF
TRBV2	-	15	TRBD1	TRBJ2-1	TGTGCCAGCAGCACGGACAGGGGACGCTACAATGAGCAGTTCTTC	CASSTDRGRYNEQFF
TRBV11-2	few	16	TRBD2	TRBJ2-3	TGTGCCAGCAGCCCTCGACTAGCGGGGGTCACAGATACGCAGTATTTT	CASSPRLAGVTDTQYF
TRBV18	-	15	TRBD1	TRBJ2-7	TGTGCCAGCTCACTTTCCGGGACAGGGTCTTACGAGCAGTACTTC	CASSLSGTGSYEQYF
TRBV18	once	15	-	TRBJ2-1	TGTGCCAGCTCACCACAGTATACGGGACTCAATGAGCAGTTCTTC	CASSPQYTGLNEQFF
TRBV15	-	16	-	TRBJ2-1	TGTGCCACCAGCAGAGATGTGCCAGGGGTAGGCAATGAGCAGTTCTTC	CATSRDVPGVGNEQFF
TRBV5-1	-	15	-	TRBJ1-1	TGCGCCAGCAGTCCGCCCACAGGGAGGTTGACTGAAGCTTTCTTT	CASSPPTGRLTEAFF
TRBV5-1	-	19	TRBD2	TRBJ2-3	TGCGCCAGCAGCTCAACCCCCCTGGTACTAGCGGGGGACACAGATACGCAGTATTTT	CASSSTPLVLAGDTDTQYF
TRBV6-5	-	14	TRBD1	TRBJ2-5	TGTGCCAGCAGTAGGGGACAGGGGGGAGAGACCCAGTACTTC	CASSRGQGGETQYF
TRBV5-1	-	14	-	TRBJ2-1	TGCGCCAGCAGCCTGGAAGGGAATTGGGATGAGCAGTTCTTC	CASSLEGNWDEQFF
TRBV6-1	-	13	-	TRBJ1-4	TGTGCCAGCAGTGAAGGGTTTAATGAAAAACTGTTTTTT	CASSEGFNEKLFF
TRBV5-4	-	15	TRBD1	TRBJ2-2	TGTGCCAGCCAAGTCCGGACAGGGAACACCGGGGAGCTGTTTTTT	CASQVRTGNTGELFF
TRBV7-9	-	13	-	TRBJ1-2	TGTGCCAGCAGGTTGGGACTGACGAGTGGCTACACCTTC	CASRLGLTSGYTF
TRBV6-1	-	11	-	TRBJ1-1	TGTGCCAGCAGCTCGAACACTGAAGCTTTCTTT	CASSSNTEAFF
TRBV2	many	15	-	TRBJ1-1	TGTGCCAGCAGTGACAGGGGACTACTGAACACTGAAGCTTTCTTT	CASSDRGLLNTEAFF
TRBV4-3	once	13	-	TRBJ2-1	TGCGCCAGCAGCCACCAGGCGGATAATGAGCAGTTCTTC	CASSHQADNEQFF
TRBV5-1	-	17	-	TRBJ2-1	TGCGCCAGCAGCCTGGGCGGGACGACTAGCTCCTACAATGAGCAGTTCTTC	CASSLGGTTSSYNEQFF
TRBV7-7	-	13	-	TRBJ2-2	TGTGCTAGCAGCCAGTATCTTTCCGGGGAGCTGTTTTTT	CASSQYLSGELFF
TRBV10-3	-	12	-	TRBJ1-2	TGTGCCATCAGTGGATTCGAGGATGGCTACACCTTC	CAISGFEDGYTF
TRBV5-5	-	14	-	TRBJ1-6	TGTGCCAGCACCCGGGACGTAAATAATTCACCCCTCCACTTT	CASTRDVNNSPLHF
TRBV10-3	-	17	TRBD2	TRBJ2-2	TGTGCCACACGGACTAGCGGGGGAACCGGAACGGCCGGGGAGCTGTTTTTT	CATRTSGGTGTAGELFF
TRBV2	-	13	-	TRBJ2-2	TGTGCCAGCACTCAGATCCCCACCGGGGAGCTGTTTTTT	CASTQIPTGELFF
TRBV4-3	-	15	-	TRBJ1-6	TGCGCCAGCAGCCAAGATTCCCGGTATAATTCACCCCTCCACTTT	CASSQDSRYNSPLHF
TRBV20-1	-	11	-	TRBJ2-3	TGCAGTGCCGCGCCGGGTTATACGCAGTATTTT	CSAAPGYTQYF
TRBV5-1	once	14	-	TRBJ2-5	TGCGCCAGCAGCTTGGACTGGGGCCAAGAGACCCAGTACTTC	CASSLDWGQETQYF
TRBV14	few	14	-	TRBJ2-3	TGTGCCAGCAGCCAAGTTTTCGCCCCAGATACGCAGTATTTT	CASSQVFAPDTQYF
TRBV10-3	once	15	TRBD1	TRBJ2-5	TGTGCCATCTCCGCCGGGACAGGGGAAGGAGAGACCCAGTACTTC	CAISAGTGEGETQYF
TRBV7-2	-	13	TRBD2	TRBJ2-3	TGTGCCAGTAGAACTAGCGGCACAGATACGCAGTATTTT	CASRTSGTDTQYF
TRBV6-5	-	13	-	TRBJ1-1	TGTGCCAGCAAGGGAAACGGGGACACTGAAGCTTTCTTT	CASKGNGDTEAFF
TRBV19	-	14	-	TRBJ1-3	TGTGCCAGTAGCCCTCAAGGGGCTGGAAACACCATATATTTT	CASSPQGAGNTIYF